These 7 T cell receptor beta chains were sequenced from one sample in a study of T cell responses to AZD1222 COVID-19 vaccine. The protocol was immunoSEQ multiplex PCR, while the TCRdb copy is restricted to in-frame clones and leaves out a portion. The table has about 94,000 clones, around nine tenths seen once; the top ten hold about an eighth. The specimen comprised peripheral blood, sampled on day 0 of AZD1222 vaccination. These receptors were obtained from an adult in good health.

The chain recombines TRBV2 with TRBJ1-5; 9 nucleotides line up with TRBD1. CDR3 size: 14 residues. Germline V gene lookup returns CDR1 SNHLY and CDR2 FYNNEI. V lost 5 bases to trimming and J lost 5 bases; unmatched junction nucleotides: 4. The CDR3 loop reads CASSPQGADQPQHF. CDR3 DNA: TGTGCCAGCAGTCCACAGGGGGCGGATCAGCCCCAGCATTTT.

The chain links TRBV5-1 to TRBJ1-2, with TRBD1 matching over 8 bases. Germline CDR1 reads SGHRS; CDR2 reads YFSETQ. V lost 0 bases to trimming and J lost 6 bases; unmatched junction nucleotides: 10. This CDR3 comprises 16 residues. DNA of the CDR3: TGCGCCAGCAGCTTGGGGGACAGGCAAGGGGTCGATGGCTACACCTTC. Translation gives CASSLGDRQGVDGYTF.

V usage is TRBV5-4 and J usage is TRBJ1-4; no reliable D call. The CDR3 is 16 residues long. With 4 bases removed from V and 6 bases from J, the gap between germline ends came to 19 bases. The germline V gene has CDR1 SGHNT and CDR2 YYREEE (reference sequence). In DNA, the CDR3 is TGTGCCAGCAGCCGCGAACCGGGAGCCGGGGATGAAAAACTGTTTTTT. It is translated as CASSREPGAGDEKLFF. Looking up the rest from reference TRBV5-4 and TRBJ1-4 gives the full variable domain: ETGVTQSPTHLIKTRGQQVTLRCSSQSGHNTVSWYQQALGQGPQFIFQYYREEENGRGNFPPRFSGLQFPNYSSELNVNALELDDSALYLCASSREPGAGDEKLFFGSGTQLSVL.

The chain joins TRBV6-5 to TRBJ2-3; 12 positions match TRBD2. Per the germline V gene, CDR1 is MNHEY and CDR2 is SVGAGI. The length of the CDR3 is 15 residues. Trimming took 5 bases from V and 6 from J; bases not matched to a gene: 6. For the CDR3, the DNA is TGTGCCAGCAGTATCCGACTAGCGGGGGCCGATACGCAGTATTTT. Translating gives CASSIRLAGADTQYF.

The V call is TRBV12-5, the J call TRBJ1-2, with D unresolved. This CDR3 has 13 residues. Germline V CDR1 and CDR2: LGHNT, FRNRAP. Trimming took off 1 base at V and 1 base at J, with 4 bases between the two ends. CDR3 DNA: TGTGCTAGTGGTTTGGCCAGTAACTATGGCTACACCTTC. As protein: CASGLASNYGYTF.

This sequence joins TRBV30 and TRBJ2-7, with D perhaps given as TRBD1 or TRBD2 (5 bases each). CDR1 GTSNPN and CDR2 SVGIG come from the germline V gene (reference sequence). The CDR3 spans 13 residues. V was cut by 2 bases and J by 0 bases, with 8 bases left in between. CDR3 nucleotide sequence: TGTGCCTGGAGTCGGGGCCTCTCCTACGAGCAGTACTTC. Translation gives CAWSRGLSYEQYF.

This chain links TRBV6-6 with TRBJ1-5; D not certain. This CDR3 spans 12 amino acids. V dropped 6 bases and J dropped 4 bases, with 7 bases sitting between them. CDR1 MNHNY and CDR2 SVGAGI come from the germline V gene (reference sequence). CDR3 in amino acids: CASSRSNQPQHF. As DNA, the CDR3 is TGTGCCAGCAGCAGGAGTAATCAGCCCCAGCATTTT.